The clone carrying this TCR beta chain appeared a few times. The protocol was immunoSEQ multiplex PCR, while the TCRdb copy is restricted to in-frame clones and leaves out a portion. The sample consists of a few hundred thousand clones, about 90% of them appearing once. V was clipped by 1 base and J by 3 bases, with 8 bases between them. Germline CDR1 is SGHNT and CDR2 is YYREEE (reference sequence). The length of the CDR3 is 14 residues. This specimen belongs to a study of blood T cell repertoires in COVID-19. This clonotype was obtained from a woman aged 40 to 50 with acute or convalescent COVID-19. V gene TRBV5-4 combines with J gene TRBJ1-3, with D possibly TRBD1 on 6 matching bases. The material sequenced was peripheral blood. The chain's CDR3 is CASSLRGGGNTIYF. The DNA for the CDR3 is TGTGCCAGCAGCTTGAGAGGGGGTGGAAACACCATATATTTT.